A selection of T cell receptor beta chains follows, all from one sample in a study of OX40 agonist ivuxolimab in advanced cancers. Profiled with immunoSEQ multiplex PCR; TCRdb holds only in-frame clones, not every one. This sample has 55,000 to 75,000 clones, with 91% found just once. This specimen consisted of CD4+ or CD8+ T cells sorted from blood, obtained in a trial of the OX40 agonist ivuxolimab. The receptors originated from an adult with an advanced solid tumor such as melanoma, head and neck, liver or kidney cancer. Each CDR3 is given with its conserved first and last residue. D genes are given only for firm matches. Expanded clones get a size class; other rows say once, few or many, or leave the size out.

TRBJ2-7,TRBD1,NA,TRBV7-9,TGTGCCAGCAGCTCCCTGACAGGGCCCTACGAGCAGTACTTC,CASSSLTGPYEQYF
TRBJ2-2,NA,NA,TRBV29-1,TGCAGCGCCAATGTGAGGGGGGCGAACACCGGGGAGCTGTTTTTT,CSANVRGANTGELFF
TRBJ2-3,TRBD1,NA,TRBV4-2,TGTGCCAGCAGCCTGATCCAGGGGGCACGAACAGATACGCAGTATTTT,CASSLIQGARTDTQYF
TRBJ1-5,NA,few,TRBV15,TGTGCCACCAGCAACCCTTCCCTGGGGCCCCAGCATTTT,CATSNPSLGPQHF
TRBJ2-1,TRBD2,NA,TRBV5-6,TGTGCCAGCAGCGCGGGACTAGCCTACAATGAGCAGTTCTTC,CASSAGLAYNEQFF
TRBJ2-3,TRBD1,NA,TRBV27,TGTGCCAGTGAGGGACAGGCGAGCACAGATACGCAGTATTTT,CASEGQASTDTQYF
TRBJ1-1,TRBD1,NA,TRBV7-9,TGTGCCAGCAGCTTAGCGCAGGGGGAGAGCACTGAAGCTTTCTTT,CASSLAQGESTEAFF
TRBJ2-1,NA,NA,TRBV29-1,TGCAGCGTTGTAACGCCCTCTAATGAGCAGTTCTTC,CSVVTPSNEQFF
TRBJ2-7,NA,NA,TRBV7-8,TGTGCCAGCAGCCCCTGGGGCAGCACCTACGAGCAGTACTTC,CASSPWGSTYEQYF
TRBJ2-5,TRBD1,NA,TRBV9,TGTGCCAGCAGCCAGTCCCCGGGACAGGCAAGCCAAGAGACCCAGTACTTC,CASSQSPGQASQETQYF
TRBJ2-1,TRBD1,NA,TRBV7-6,TGTGCCAGCAGCACCGACAGGGATGAGCAGTTCTTC,CASSTDRDEQFF
TRBJ2-7,TRBD1,NA,TRBV28,TGTGCCAGCAGTTTAGTGGGGACAGGGTCGAACGAGCAGTACTTC,CASSLVGTGSNEQYF
TRBJ2-7,TRBD2,NA,TRBV5-1,TGCGCCAGCAGCTCAGGACTAGCGGGATCCTACGAGCAGTACTTC,CASSSGLAGSYEQYF
TRBJ2-7,TRBD1,NA,TRBV11-1,TGTGCCAGCAGCCCGTCGACAGGGTACTACGAGCAGTACTTC,CASSPSTGYYEQYF
TRBJ2-5,TRBD2,NA,TRBV28,TGTGCCAGCAGTTTAGGGACTAGCGGACCACAAGAGACCCAGTACTTC,CASSLGTSGPQETQYF
TRBJ2-7,TRBD1,NA,TRBV7-9,TGTGCCAGCAGCTTAAGTGGGACAGGGTACTACGAGCAGTACTTC,CASSLSGTGYYEQYF
TRBJ2-5,TRBD1,medium-sized,TRBV7-2,TGTGCCAGCAGCTTAGAGGGCAGGGGGCCAGAGACCCAGTACTTC,CASSLEGRGPETQYF
TRBJ2-1,TRBD2,NA,TRBV28,TGTGCCAGCAGCTCAATACTAGCGGGAGACAATGAGCAGTTCTTC,CASSSILAGDNEQFF
TRBJ2-3,TRBD2,NA,TRBV7-3,TGTGCCAGCAGCCCCGGGACTAGCGGAGATACGCAGTATTTT,CASSPGTSGDTQYF
TRBJ2-1,NA,NA,TRBV28,TGTGCCAGCAGTTTATGGGGGAAGAACTACAATGAGCAGTTCTTC,CASSLWGKNYNEQFF
TRBJ1-2,TRBD1,NA,TRBV13,TGTGCCAGCAGCTTAGGCCAGGGGGCTGGCTATGGCTACACCTTC,CASSLGQGAGYGYTF
TRBJ1-3,NA,few,TRBV7-9,TGTGCCAGCAGCGTGGGGGTCTCTGGAAACACCATATATTTT,CASSVGVSGNTIYF
TRBJ1-1,NA,NA,TRBV2,TGTGCCAGCAGCGAGACTCATGTTAACACTGAAGCTTTCTTT,CASSETHVNTEAFF
TRBJ2-1,TRBD2,NA,TRBV4-2,TGTGCCAGCAGCCAAGAATACAGCGGGAGCTCCTACAATGAGCAGTTCTTC,CASSQEYSGSSYNEQFF
TRBJ2-7,NA,NA,TRBV7-3,TGTGCCAGCAGCTATCTGGACCGGAACTACGAGCAGTACTTC,CASSYLDRNYEQYF
TRBJ2-2,NA,NA,TRBV16,TGTGCCAGCAGCCAGGCCTCAGTCGGGGAGCTGTTTTTT,CASSQASVGELFF
TRBJ2-3,TRBD2,NA,TRBV7-9,TGTGCCAGCAGCCCGGGACTAGCGGAGAGCACAGATACGCAGTATTTT,CASSPGLAESTDTQYF
TRBJ1-3,NA,NA,TRBV11-3,TGTGCCAGCAGTCGGACCGGGGGAAACACCATATATTTT,CASSRTGGNTIYF
TRBJ1-1,NA,NA,TRBV19,TGTGCCAGTAGTATGACAGGAGTGAACACTGAAGCTTTCTTT,CASSMTGVNTEAFF
TRBJ1-2,NA,NA,TRBV7-9,TGTGCCAGCAGCTCCCCCGCCGCGTATGGCTACACCTTC,CASSSPAAYGYTF
TRBJ1-2,NA,NA,TRBV9,TGTGCCAGCAGCGTAGACGGGACATTCTCAAAAGGGGGCTACACCTTC,CASSVDGTFSKGGYTF
TRBJ2-7,NA,NA,TRBV2,TGTGCCAGCACCGGGGACCTCAAGCAGTACTTC,CASTGDLKQYF
TRBJ1-1,NA,NA,TRBV19,TGTGCCAGTAGTATAGGGGGTTTGGACACTGAAGCTTTCTTT,CASSIGGLDTEAFF
TRBJ1-1,NA,NA,TRBV29-1,TGCAGCGCGGACAGAGAAAACACTGAAGCTTTCTTT,CSADRENTEAFF
TRBJ2-7,NA,NA,TRBV28,TGTGCCAGCAGTTTTGGGGCCAGCGTGGGCGAGCAGTACTTC,CASSFGASVGEQYF
TRBJ1-2,NA,NA,TRBV20-1,TGCAGTCCCAGGCGATTATATGGCTACACCTTC,CSPRRLYGYTF
TRBJ1-1,NA,NA,TRBV4-1,TGCGCCAGCAGCCAAGATATCCGGATTACTGAAGCTTTCTTT,CASSQDIRITEAFF
TRBJ1-5,NA,NA,TRBV6-5,TGTGCCAGCAGTTACGGTAGCAATCAGCCCCAGCATTTT,CASSYGSNQPQHF
TRBJ1-3,NA,NA,TRBV20-1,TGCAGTGCTCCTTCTGGAAACACCATATATTTT,CSAPSGNTIYF
TRBJ2-3,TRBD2,NA,TRBV9,TGTGCCAGCAGCGTACCCGCTAGCGGGGAGCTCCCAGATACGCAGTATTTT,CASSVPASGELPDTQYF
TRBJ1-2,NA,NA,TRBV2,TGTGCCAGCGGGGCGGCGGGGCTTGGCTACACCTTC,CASGAAGLGYTF
TRBJ1-2,TRBD1,NA,TRBV15,TGTGCCACCAGCAGAGGGACAGGGTCTGGCTACACCTTC,CATSRGTGSGYTF
TRBJ2-1,TRBD2,NA,TRBV19,TGTGCCAGTAGTATCGGAGTAGCGGGAGTGCGTAATGAGCAGTTCTTC,CASSIGVAGVRNEQFF